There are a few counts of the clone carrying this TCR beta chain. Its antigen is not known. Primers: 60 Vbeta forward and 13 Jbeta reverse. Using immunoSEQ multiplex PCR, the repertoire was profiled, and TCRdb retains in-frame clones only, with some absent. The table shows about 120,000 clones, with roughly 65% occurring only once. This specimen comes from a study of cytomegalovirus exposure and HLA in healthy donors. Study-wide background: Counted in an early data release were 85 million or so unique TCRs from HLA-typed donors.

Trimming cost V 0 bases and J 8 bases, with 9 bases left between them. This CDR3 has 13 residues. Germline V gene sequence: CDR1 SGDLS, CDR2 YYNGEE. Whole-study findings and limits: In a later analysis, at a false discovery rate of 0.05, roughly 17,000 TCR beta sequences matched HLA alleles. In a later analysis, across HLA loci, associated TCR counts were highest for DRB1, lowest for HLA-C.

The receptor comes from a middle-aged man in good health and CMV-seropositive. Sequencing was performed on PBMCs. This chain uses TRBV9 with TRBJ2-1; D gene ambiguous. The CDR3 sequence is CASSVDGSDEQFF. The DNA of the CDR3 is TGTGCCAGCAGCGTAGACGGGTCCGATGAGCAGTTCTTC.